This T cell receptor (beta chain) was sequenced in a study of blood T cell repertoires in COVID-19. Study at large: PBMCs, B-cell-depleted T cells, or T cells were the source of the cDNA or gDNA that made up the material.

This CDR3 is built from 13 residues. The germline V gene has CDR1 SEHNR and CDR2 FQNEAQ (reference sequence). V gave up 5 bases and J gave up 5 bases; unmatched junction bases: 6. Assay used: immunoSEQ multiplex PCR; TCRdb lists only in-frame clones, some missing. The sample yields 200,000 to 300,000 clones, 86% seen once. This chain uses TRBV7-9 with TRBJ2-7, with 7 bases fitting TRBD1. The sequence derives from a man in his thirties or forties with active or convalescent COVID-19. Sequenced material: peripheral blood. For the CDR3, the DNA is TGTGCCAGCAGCAAGACAGGGTGGGACGAGCAGTACTTC. Protein sequence: CASSKTGWDEQYF.